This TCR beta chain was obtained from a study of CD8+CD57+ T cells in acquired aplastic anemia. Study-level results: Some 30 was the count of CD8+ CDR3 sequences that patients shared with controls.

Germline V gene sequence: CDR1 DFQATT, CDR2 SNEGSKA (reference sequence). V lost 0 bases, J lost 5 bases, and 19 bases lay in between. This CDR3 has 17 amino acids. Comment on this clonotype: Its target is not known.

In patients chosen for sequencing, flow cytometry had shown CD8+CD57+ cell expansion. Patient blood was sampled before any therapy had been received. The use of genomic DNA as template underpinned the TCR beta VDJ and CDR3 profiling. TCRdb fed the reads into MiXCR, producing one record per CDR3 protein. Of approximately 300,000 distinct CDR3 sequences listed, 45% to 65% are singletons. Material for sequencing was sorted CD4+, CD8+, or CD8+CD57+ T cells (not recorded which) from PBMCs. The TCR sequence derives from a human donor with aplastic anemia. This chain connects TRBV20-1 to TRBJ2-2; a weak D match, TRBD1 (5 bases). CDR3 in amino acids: CSARDTGLRGETGELFF. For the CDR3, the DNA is TGCAGTGCTAGAGATACAGGCCTCCGAGGAGAGACCGGGGAGCTGTTTTTT.